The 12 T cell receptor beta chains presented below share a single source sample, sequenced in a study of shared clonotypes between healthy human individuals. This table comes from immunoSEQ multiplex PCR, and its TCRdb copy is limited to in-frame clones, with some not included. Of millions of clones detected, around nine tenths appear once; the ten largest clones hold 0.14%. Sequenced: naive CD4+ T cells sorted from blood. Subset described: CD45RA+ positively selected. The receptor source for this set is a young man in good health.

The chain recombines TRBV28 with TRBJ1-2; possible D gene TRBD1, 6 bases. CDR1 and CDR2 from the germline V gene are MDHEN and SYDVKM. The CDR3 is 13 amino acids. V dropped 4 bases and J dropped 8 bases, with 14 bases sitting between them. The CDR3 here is CASSSPGETGYTF. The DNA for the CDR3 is TGTGCCAGCAGTTCCCCAGGGGAGACCGGCTACACCTTC.

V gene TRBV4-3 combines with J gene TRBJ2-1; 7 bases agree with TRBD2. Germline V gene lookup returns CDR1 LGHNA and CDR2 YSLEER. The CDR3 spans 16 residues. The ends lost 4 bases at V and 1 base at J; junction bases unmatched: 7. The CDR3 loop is CASSREGLGSYNEQFF. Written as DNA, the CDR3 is TGCGCCAGCAGCCGGGAGGGCCTTGGGTCCTACAATGAGCAGTTCTTC.

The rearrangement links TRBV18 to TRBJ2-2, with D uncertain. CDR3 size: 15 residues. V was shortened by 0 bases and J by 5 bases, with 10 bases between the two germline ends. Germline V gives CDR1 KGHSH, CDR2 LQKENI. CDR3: CASSPPGTGTGELFF. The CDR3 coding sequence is TGTGCCAGCTCACCACCGGGAACTGGAACCGGGGAGCTGTTTTTT.

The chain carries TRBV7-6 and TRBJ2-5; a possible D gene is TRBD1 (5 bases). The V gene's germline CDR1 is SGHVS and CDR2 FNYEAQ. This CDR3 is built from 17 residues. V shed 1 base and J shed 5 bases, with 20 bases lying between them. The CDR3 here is CASSLGVQAGMRETQYF. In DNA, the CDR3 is TGTGCCAGCAGCTTAGGGGTTCAGGCAGGGATGAGGGAGACCCAGTACTTC.

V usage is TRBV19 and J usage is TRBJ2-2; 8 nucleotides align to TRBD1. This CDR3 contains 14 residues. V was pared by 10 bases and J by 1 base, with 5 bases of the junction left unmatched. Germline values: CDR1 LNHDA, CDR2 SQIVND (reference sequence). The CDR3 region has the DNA TGTGCCACTAAAGGACAGGGGAACACCGGGGAGCTGTTTTTT. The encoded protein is CATKGQGNTGELFF.

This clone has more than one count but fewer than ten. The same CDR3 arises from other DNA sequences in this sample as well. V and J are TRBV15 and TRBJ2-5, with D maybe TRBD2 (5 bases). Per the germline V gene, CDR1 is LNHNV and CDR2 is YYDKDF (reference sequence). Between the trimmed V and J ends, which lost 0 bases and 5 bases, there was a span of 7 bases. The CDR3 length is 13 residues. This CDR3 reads CATSRDPGETQYF. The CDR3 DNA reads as TGTGCCACCAGCAGAGATCCGGGGGAGACCCAGTACTTC. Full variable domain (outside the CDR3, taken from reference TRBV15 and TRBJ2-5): DAMVIQNPRYQVTQFGKPVTLSCSQTLNHNVMYWYQQKSSQAPKLLFHYYDKDFNNEADTPDNFQSRRPNTSFCFLDIRSPGLGDTAMYLCATSRDPGETQYFGPGTRLLVL.

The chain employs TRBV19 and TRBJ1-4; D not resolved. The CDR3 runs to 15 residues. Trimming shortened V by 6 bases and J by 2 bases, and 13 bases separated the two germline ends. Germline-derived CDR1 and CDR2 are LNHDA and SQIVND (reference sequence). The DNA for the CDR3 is TGTGCCAGTAGCCAGGACCCGGGGACTAATGAAAAACTGTTTTTT. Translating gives CASSQDPGTNEKLFF. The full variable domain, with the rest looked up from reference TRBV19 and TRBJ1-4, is DGGITQSPKYLFRKEGQNVTLSCEQNLNHDAMYWYRQDPGQGLRLIYYSQIVNDFQKGDIAEGYSVSREKKESFPLTVTSAQKNPTAFYLCASSQDPGTNEKLFFGSGTQLSVL.

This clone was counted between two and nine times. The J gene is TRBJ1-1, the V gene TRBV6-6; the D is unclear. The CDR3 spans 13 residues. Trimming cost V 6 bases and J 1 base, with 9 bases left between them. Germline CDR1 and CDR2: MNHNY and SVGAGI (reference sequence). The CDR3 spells CASRGSENTEAFF. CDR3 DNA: TGTGCCAGCAGGGGGTCGGAGAACACTGAAGCTTTCTTT.

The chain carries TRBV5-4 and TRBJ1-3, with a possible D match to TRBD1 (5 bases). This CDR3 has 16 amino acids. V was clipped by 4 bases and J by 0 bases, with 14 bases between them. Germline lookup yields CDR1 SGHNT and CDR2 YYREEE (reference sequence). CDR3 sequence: CASSKGTENSGNTIYF. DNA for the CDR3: TGTGCCAGCAGCAAGGGGACGGAAAACTCTGGAAACACCATATATTTT.

The DNA of the CDR3 is TGTGCCAGCAGTGCAACACCAATGACAGGGACGGGAAACACCATATATTTT. It codes for CASSATPMTGTGNTIYF. J is TRBJ1-3 and V is TRBV6-1, with 7 bases identical to TRBD1. The V gene end was trimmed by 4 bases and the J gene end by 4 bases; junction bases not matched to a gene: 13. The CDR3 covers 17 residues. Germline CDR1 reads MNHNS; CDR2 reads SASEGT.

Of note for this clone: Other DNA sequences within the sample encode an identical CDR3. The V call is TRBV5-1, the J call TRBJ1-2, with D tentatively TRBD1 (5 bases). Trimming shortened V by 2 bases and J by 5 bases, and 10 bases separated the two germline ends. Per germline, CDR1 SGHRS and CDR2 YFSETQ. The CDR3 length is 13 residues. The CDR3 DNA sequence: TGCGCCAGCAGCTTTACAGGCTCGTATGGCTACACCTTC. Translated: CASSFTGSYGYTF.

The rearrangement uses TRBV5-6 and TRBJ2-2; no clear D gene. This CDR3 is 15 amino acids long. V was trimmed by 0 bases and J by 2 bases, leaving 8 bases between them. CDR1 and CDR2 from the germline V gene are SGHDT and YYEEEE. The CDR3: CASSLEQRNTGELFF. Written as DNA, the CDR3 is TGTGCCAGCAGCTTGGAACAGAGAAACACCGGGGAGCTGTTTTTT.